Each of the 8 T cell receptor beta chains below was sequenced from the same sample in a study of identical twins. TCRdb re-analysed the 5' RACE reads in MiXCR, keeping a single row per CDR3 protein. This sample has approximately 410,000 distinct CDR3 sequences, with less than 20% found just once. The sample consisted of naive T cells sorted from blood. The receptor source for this set is a man aged 50-59 years in good health.

The genes are TRBV15 and TRBJ1-4, with D maybe TRBD1 (6 bases). This CDR3 has 15 amino acids. Trimming shortened V by 1 base and J by 8 bases, and 14 bases separated the two germline ends. Germline V gene data show CDR1 as LNHNV and CDR2 as YYDKDF (reference sequence). CDR3 coding DNA: TGTGCCACCAGCAGAGGGCTGGGACAAAGGGAAAAACTGTTTTTT. Encoded protein: CATSRGLGQREKLFF.

Only a few counts were recorded for this clonotype. The chain joins TRBV20-1 to TRBJ1-5, with TRBD1 identical over 9 bases. The germline V gene encodes CDR1 DFQATT and CDR2 SNEGSKA (reference sequence). The trim removed 6 bases at V and 3 bases at J, leaving 3 bases unmatched. CDR3 length: 13 amino acids. The DNA for the CDR3 is TGCAGTGCCGGACAGGGGTCCAATCAGCCCCAGCATTTT. Encoded protein: CSAGQGSNQPQHF.

The CDR3 bases are TGTGCCAGCAGCTTAGGACAGGGAGGATCCTACGAGCAGTACTTC. Amino acids: CASSLGQGGSYEQYF. The chain carries TRBV7-2 and TRBJ2-7; perhaps TRBD1 as D (7 bases). The V gene's germline CDR1 is SGHTA and CDR2 FQGNSA. Trimming removed 1 base from V and 1 base from J, with 11 bases in between. This CDR3 region has 15 residues.

This clonotype was found many times. The chain is built from TRBV4-2 and TRBJ2-5; D may be TRBD1 or TRBD2 (7 bases each). This CDR3 is built from 15 residues. Looked up from germline, CDR1 is LGHNA and CDR2 is YNFKEQ. Trimming left V 4 bases short and J 4 bases short, with 16 bases between. The CDR3 loop reads CASSPQGGARETQYF. DNA for the CDR3: TGTGCCAGCAGCCCGCAGGGGGGGGCTCGAGAGACCCAGTACTTC.

This clonotype appeared a single time. A read error is possible here, since a much larger clone lies one base away. The V and J genes are TRBV20-1 and TRBJ2-3; TRBD1 matches 7 bases. Per the germline V gene, CDR1 is DFQATT and CDR2 is SNEGSKA (reference sequence). CDR3 length: 13 amino acids. This CDR3 reads CSAQQGPTDTRYF. CDR3 in DNA: TGCAGTGCTCAACAGGGGCCCACAGATACGCGGTATTTT.

This chain connects TRBV20-1 to TRBJ2-1, with 7 bases fitting TRBD2. V dropped 5 bases and J dropped 8; count of bases not matched to a gene: 9. CDR3 length: 13 amino acids. Per the germline V gene, CDR1 is DFQATT and CDR2 is SNEGSKA (reference sequence). The CDR3 DNA reads TGCAGTGCTGCCCGGGGGGACGCCTATGAGCAGTTCTTC. Translated: CSAARGDAYEQFF.

In this sample, this clonotype turned up many times. This chain joins TRBV27 and TRBJ2-3; weak D call: TRBD2 (5 bases). V was pared by 1 base and J by 4 bases, with 15 bases between. The CDR3 runs to 16 residues. Germline V lookup: CDR1 MNHEY, CDR2 SMNVEV (reference sequence). Written as DNA, the CDR3 is TGTGCCAGCAGTTTATTGGGTCCCGAGGGTCCAGATACGCAGTATTTT. Translating it yields CASSLLGPEGPDTQYF.

J is TRBJ1-3 and V is TRBV4-1; D possibly corresponds to TRBD1 (5 bases). The CDR3 runs 19 residues. V gave up 0 bases and J gave up 1 base, with 19 bases separating them. Germline CDR1 and CDR2: MGHRA and YSYEKL. The CDR3 spells CASSQDQGVDWTSGNTIYF. In DNA, the CDR3 is TGCGCCAGCAGCCAAGATCAGGGAGTAGATTGGACTTCTGGAAACACCATATATTTT.